This entry is about one T cell receptor (beta chain). There is no known antigen for this receptor. No per-base quality is available; no much larger clone lies one base away. The immunoSEQ Assay, a bias-controlled multiplex PCR, was used to amplify TCRbeta CDR3 regions from genomic DNA. In the source study's methods: The number of nucleated cells in each sample was estimated from the amplification of reference gene primers within the assay. To quantify the absolute abundance of each unique TCRbeta CDR3 rearrangement, sequence reads were collapsed and filtered. Productive Simpson clonality was computed per sample as the square root of Simpson's diversity index over productive rearrangements. Here the immuneACCESS table is served through TCRdb, limited to in-frame sequences with V and J called. Missing clones are a known gap in these copies; in checked studies unresolved V genes cover under half, and the rest lacks a known reason. Clonal size and the V and J genes are those of that table, whereas D and trimming came from the DNA. The sample data list roughly 250,000 clones, and 65% to 85% of these were observed just once. 4% to 4.5% of the sample belongs to the ten largest clones.

Collaborating institutions collected whole blood in K2EDTA tubes following their own protocols. For TCRbeta analysis, collaborators shipped samples in one of three forms: frozen whole blood, isolated PBMCs, or DNA extracted from either of those sample types. This entry comes from a study of blood T cell repertoires in COVID-19 (TCRdb year 2020). Looking at the study overall: The collaborator samples originated in the United States, Italy and Spain and spanned the acute and convalescent phases of COVID-19. The repertoires were released in a freely available public database intended as a resource for research on the immune response to SARS-CoV-2. The samples were drawn from the first 160 participants of the ongoing ImmuneRACE study and from over a thousand subjects provided by 6 global collaborators. The prospective study material was composed of cDNA or gDNA derived from T cells, B-cell-depleted T cells, or PBMCs. Sample metadata almost always included a de-identified subject ID, COVID-19 status, age in years and sex. Where available, HLA class I and class II types were obtained from metadata supplied by the sample provider rather than from assay-based typing. Subjects who had been exposed to COVID-19, were actively infected with it, or had recovered from it provided the deeply sampled blood TCRbeta repertoires that made up the dataset.

In the germline V gene (reference sequence), CDR1 corresponds to GTSNPN and CDR2 to SVGIG. The cysteine opens and the phenylalanine closes a CDR3 of 13 amino acids. The CDR3 DNA has 39 bases and is translated from base 1. Trimming removed 2 bases from V and 4 bases from J, leaving 11 bases between the germline ends. Results and caveats for the whole study, not just this receptor: How much clinical and demographic metadata was included differed by source and by participant, and the metadata was provided uncurated.

Input material: peripheral blood. The chain joins TRBV30 to TRBJ1-2; TRBD1 could be the D gene, as 5 bases match. The source of this sequence is a woman aged 40 to 55 with active or convalescent COVID-19. The CDR3 amino acid sequence is: CAWSQGAVYGYTF. The DNA sequence follows: TGTGCCTGGAGTCAAGGGGCAGTCTATGGCTACACCTTC.